Detailed here is one T cell receptor beta chain. This clonotype appeared a few times. Its antigen remains unidentified. The record has no base qualities; no much larger clone is one base away. TCR cDNA was synthesized by 5'RACE template switching, through which a universal primer site and unique molecular identifiers were introduced. cDNA synthesis was primed from both the TCR alpha and TCR beta constant segments. Library amplification used two PCR steps, and the second PCR step added sample barcodes and sequencing adapters. Libraries were sequenced on Illumina HiSeq 2500 (2x100 bp) or NovaSeq (2x150 bp). The published analysis was carried out like this. Demultiplexing of reads and collapsing into UMI consensus sequences were performed with MIGEC, and V(D)J alignment was carried out with MiXCR. Vaccine-responding clonotypes were defined with edgeR using replicate PBMC samples, requiring FDR below 0.01 and a log2 fold change above 5 up to day 15. Each bulk clonotype was labeled CD4 or CD8 based on which sequenced repertoire, CD4 or CD8, contained the clonotype at higher abundance. TCRdb reran the public reads through fastp at Q25 and MiXCR, keeping productive beta chains. Rows are combined by CDR3 protein, so each entry shows the most common genes and DNA. TCRdb, not the original authors, processed these V and J calls. This sample comprises about 630,000 distinct CDR3 sequences, more than 9% of them detected only once. The top ten constitute 15% of the sample.

The CDR3, from cysteine to phenylalanine, totals 15 residues. The only DNA kept is the CDR3, 45 bases in frame from the first base. CDR1 MDHEN and CDR2 SYDVKM are derived from the germline V gene. This sample was taken from a study of T cells after yellow fever vaccination (dated by TCRdb to between 2018 and 2021). Context from the whole study: Libraries from fractions with low cell numbers were prepared with the SMART-Seq v4 Ultra Low Input RNA kit. To track T-cell clones before and after primary and booster YFV17D yellow fever vaccination, bulk TCR alpha and beta repertoires were sequenced longitudinally. Two healthy male donors, one aged 18 to 30 and one aged 30 to 40 years, were included in the cohort. Blood samples were taken at several timepoints before and after primary and secondary immunization, and bulk PBMC replicates and cell subsets were isolated.

This sample's treatment or condition label indicates: live attenuated yellow fever vaccine strain. At every blood-draw timepoint, two biological replicates of bulk PBMCs were collected. PBMCs were isolated from peripheral blood using a standard Ficoll-Paque protocol. TriZol was used to extract RNA from bulk PBMCs, CD4 and CD8 fractions, and dextramer-positive and dextramer-negative fractions. Here is what the overall study found, with its caveats: A small share of clonotypes occurred in both CD4 and CD8 compartments, likely arising from convergent recombination. FACS-sorted repertoires could contain abundant contaminating clonotypes from the bulk population, so computational filtering was required. Most clones expanded after primary vaccination were re-detected after the booster (96% of CD4 and approximately 89% of CD8), suggesting broad memory maintenance. The secondary T-cell response was weaker than the primary response but faster, peaking on day 5 instead of day 15. The study included only two donors, which limits how far the findings can be generalized.

Specimen: PBMCs, collected on the day of the yellow fever booster vaccination. The sequence links TRBV28 to TRBJ2-2; a stretch of 7 junction bases matches TRBD2. The sequence came from a man aged 30-40 years who received the YFV17D yellow fever vaccine. The CDR3: CVTGGGSANTGELFF. DNA sequence: TGTGTCACTGGGGGGGGGAGCGCGAACACCGGGGAGCTGTTTTTT.